One sample yielded the 12 T cell receptor beta chains listed below, sequenced in a study of shared clonotypes between healthy human individuals. Sequencing was performed with immunoSEQ multiplex PCR; in TCRdb, only in-frame clones are kept and a portion is missing. The repertoire holds hundreds of thousands of clones, with almost 95% as singletons. Naivety among CD8 cells was defined by CD45RO negativity and positive CCR7 selection, thereby excluding terminally differentiated effector memory CD45RA+ cells. Sequenced material: naive CD8+ T cells sorted from blood. The receptors stem from a young man in good health.

The CDR3 nucleotides read TGTGCCACCCTGGACAGGGGGGGGGATCAGCCCCAGCATTTT. Its translation: CATLDRGGDQPQHF. The chain links TRBV28 to TRBJ1-5; 10 positions agree with TRBD1. V gave up 10 bases and J gave up 5 bases; unmatched junction bases: 8. This CDR3 comprises 14 residues. Looked up from germline, CDR1 is MDHEN and CDR2 is SYDVKM.

On this clone: Other nucleotide sequences in the sample specify the same CDR3. The chain links TRBV5-1 to TRBJ2-7; TRBD1 matches at 9 bases. Germline CDR1 and CDR2: SGHRS and YFSETQ. The V and J ends lost 0 bases and 2 bases, in that order; junction bases with no gene match: 0. This CDR3 has 14 residues. CDR3 sequence: CASSLGQGAYEQYF. The CDR3 region has the DNA TGCGCCAGCAGCTTGGGACAGGGGGCCTACGAGCAGTACTTC.

Written as DNA, the CDR3 is TGTGCCAGCAGTTACCTCACCCTAAAACAGGTCTACGAGCAGTACTTC. Residues: CASSYLTLKQVYEQYF. The chain carries TRBV28 and TRBJ2-7, with D tentatively TRBD1 (5 bases). V lost 4 bases, J lost 3 bases, and 19 bases lay in between. The CDR3 has 16 residues. CDR1 and CDR2 from the germline V gene are MDHEN and SYDVKM.

The chain couples TRBV11-2 to TRBJ2-7; no definite D call. The CDR3 is 13 amino acids. Germline V gene lookup returns CDR1 SGHAT and CDR2 FQNNGV. Trimming shortened V by 1 base and J by 3 bases, and 7 bases separated the two germline ends. CDR3: CASSLVGHYEQYF. DNA of the CDR3: TGTGCCAGCAGCTTAGTCGGTCACTACGAGCAGTACTTC. Drawing the rest from reference TRBV11-2 and TRBJ2-7, the complete variable domain is EAGVAQSPRYKIIEKRQSVAFWCNPISGHATLYWYQQILGQGPKLLIQFQNNGVVDDSQLPKDRFSAERLKGVDSTLKIQPAKLEDSAVYLCASSLVGHYEQYFGPGTRLTVT.

This chain links TRBV5-1 with TRBJ1-2; weak D call: TRBD1 (6 bases). Trimming left V 4 bases short and J 8 bases short, with 21 bases between. The CDR3 runs 15 residues. Germline V gene data show CDR1 as SGHRS and CDR2 as YFSETQ. This CDR3 reads CASSPGTYERAGYTF. CDR3 sequence (DNA): TGCGCCAGCAGCCCAGGGACATATGAAAGGGCCGGCTACACCTTC.

The V and J genes are TRBV6-5 and TRBJ2-1; unclear D gene. This CDR3 has 11 amino acids. Trimming removed 7 bases from V and 8 bases from J, with 9 bases in between. Germline V gene data show CDR1 as MNHEY and CDR2 as SVGAGI. The CDR3, as DNA: TGTGCCAGCAACAATTGGGATGAGCAGTTCTTC. Residues: CASNNWDEQFF.

The chain joins TRBV6-6 to TRBJ1-1; unclear D gene. CDR1 and CDR2 from the germline V gene are MNHNY and SVGAGI (reference sequence). The CDR3 extends over 11 amino acids. The V gene lost 2 bases and the J gene lost 6 bases, with 4 bases spanning the gap. CDR3 sequence (DNA): TGTGCCAGCAGTTACCTCGCTGAAGCTTTCTTT. It is translated as CASSYLAEAFF.

This chain uses TRBV12-5 with TRBJ2-1; 8 bases agree with TRBD2. Germline V CDR1 and CDR2: LGHNT, FRNRAP. Losses at the gene ends were 5 bases for V and 8 bases for J; bases not matched to a gene: 2. The CDR3 is 12 residues long. The CDR3 spells CASGPGGDEQFF. CDR3 sequence (DNA): TGTGCTAGTGGTCCGGGGGGGGATGAGCAGTTCTTC.

The V call is TRBV29-1, the J call TRBJ1-1, with D perhaps TRBD1 (5 bases). V shed 3 bases and J shed 3 bases, with 11 bases lying between them. CDR1 SQVTM and CDR2 ANQGSEA come from the germline V gene. The CDR3 has 13 residues. The CDR3 region has the DNA TGCAGCGTTGAGGGAGGGGAGGACACTGAAGCTTTCTTT. Its translation: CSVEGGEDTEAFF.

The chain employs TRBV7-8 and TRBJ2-5; TRBD1 aligns across 10 bases. The CDR3 has 16 residues. The germline V gene has CDR1 SGHVS and CDR2 FQNEAQ. V lost 6 bases to trimming and J lost 4 bases; unmatched junction nucleotides: 11. In DNA form, the CDR3 reads TGTGCCAGCAGTCGGACAGGGGGAACTTTAGGAGAGACCCAGTACTTC. Encoded protein: CASSRTGGTLGETQYF.

This sequence joins TRBV7-2 and TRBJ2-5, with 12 bases aligning to TRBD2. The V gene end was trimmed by 3 bases and the J gene end by 5 bases; junction bases not matched to a gene: 4. The CDR3 sequence is 15 residues long. CDR1 is SGHTA, CDR2 FQGNSA, per germline. DNA of the CDR3: TGTGCCAGCAGCTTGACTAGCGGGAGTCCCGAGACCCAGTACTTC. It is translated as CASSLTSGSPETQYF.

CDR3 in amino acids: CASSLGQGSQPQHF. For the CDR3, the DNA is TGTGCCAGCAGCTTAGGACAGGGGAGTCAGCCCCAGCATTTT. The chain has TRBV7-8 and TRBJ1-5, with 8 bases lining up with TRBD1. The CDR3 extends over 14 amino acids. Germline V gene lookup returns CDR1 SGHVS and CDR2 FQNEAQ. V lost 1 base and J lost 6; bases outside the gene matches: 2.